This passage covers 26 T cell receptor beta chains from one sample sequenced in a study of shared clonotypes between healthy human individuals. Method: immunoSEQ multiplex PCR; TCRdb's copy keeps in-frame clones and lacks some. The data contain some 600,000 clones, around 96% of them singletons. Naive CD8 cells comprised CD45RO-negative, CCR7-positively selected cells, excluding terminally differentiated effector memory CD45RA+ cells. The sequenced sample consisted of naive CD8+ T cells sorted from blood. The origin of the receptors is a woman in her thirties in good health.

The rearrangement links TRBV7-2 to TRBJ2-1; 7 bases line up with TRBD2. Per germline, CDR1 SGHTA and CDR2 FQGNSA. The CDR3 extends over 16 amino acids. The V segment lost 3 bases and the J segment 1 base; nucleotides outside the gene matches: 6. CDR3 amino acids: CASSFRDYHSYNEQFF. CDR3 in DNA: TGTGCCAGCAGCTTCCGGGACTATCATTCCTACAATGAGCAGTTCTTC.

V and J are TRBV7-6 and TRBJ2-7; the match to TRBD2 covers 14 bases. With 5 bases clipped from V and 4 bases from J, the junction kept 4 bases outside the gene matches. In germline, CDR1 is SGHVS, CDR2 FNYEAQ. This CDR3 has 15 residues. CDR3 sequence: CASSPTSGRGYEQYF. As DNA, the CDR3 is TGTGCCAGCAGCCCGACTAGCGGGAGGGGATACGAGCAGTACTTC.

The chain carries TRBV10-2 and TRBJ2-7; 11 bases fit TRBD2. The V gene's germline CDR1 is WSHSY and CDR2 SAAADI. The CDR3 loop spans 14 amino acids. V shed 2 bases and J 5 bases; nucleotides not matched to a gene: 2. CDR3 protein: CASSETSGSHEQYF. CDR3 in DNA: TGCGCCAGCAGTGAGACTAGCGGGAGTCACGAGCAGTACTTC.

In DNA, the CDR3 is TGCGCCAGCAGCCATCCCCTTATGGGTGAGCAGTTCTTC. The encoded protein is CASSHPLMGEQFF. The rearrangement links TRBV4-1 to TRBJ2-1; no reliable D call. Trimming pared 3 bases from V and 9 bases from J, leaving 12 bases between. The CDR3 is 13 amino acids. Germline V gene sequence: CDR1 MGHRA, CDR2 YSYEKL.

This rearrangement joins TRBV4-1 to TRBJ2-1, with a tentative D call TRBD2 (7 bases). The CDR3 is made up of 12 amino acids. Trimming removed 8 bases from V and 10 bases from J, with 15 bases in between. Per germline, CDR1 MGHRA and CDR2 YSYEKL. The CDR3 region has the DNA TGCGCCAGCCTTCAGAAGGGGGGGGAGCAGTTCTTC. Protein: CASLQKGGEQFF.

The chain joins TRBV9 to TRBJ2-1, with TRBD1 as a possible D gene (5 bases). The germline gives CDR1 SGDLS, CDR2 YYNGEE. Trimming took off 0 bases at V and 4 bases at J, with 14 bases between the two ends. The CDR3 covers 16 residues. For the CDR3, the DNA is TGTGCCAGCAGCGTAGGAGTAAGACAGTATTACAATGAGCAGTTCTTC. It is translated as CASSVGVRQYYNEQFF.

The chain combines TRBV5-6 with TRBJ1-2; D not certain. This CDR3 comprises 14 residues. Germline-derived CDR1 and CDR2 are SGHDT and YYEEEE. The V and J ends lost 0 bases and 7 bases respectively, with 13 bases between them. The CDR3: CASSLDLAVGGYTF. The CDR3 DNA reads TGTGCCAGCAGCTTGGACCTCGCGGTCGGTGGCTACACCTTC.

The V call is TRBV9, the J call TRBJ2-6, with D unclear. Germline CDR1 reads SGDLS; CDR2 reads YYNGEE. Trimming removed 3 bases at V and 2 bases at J, with 12 bases between. The CDR3 spans 16 residues. The CDR3 here is CASSAFDRTGANVLTF. DNA for the CDR3: TGTGCCAGCAGCGCGTTTGACCGGACTGGGGCCAACGTCCTGACTTTC. Based on the CDR3 plus reference TRBV9 and TRBJ2-6, the full variable domain is DSGVTQTPKHLITATGQRVTLRCSPRSGDLSVYWYQQSLDQGLQFLIQYYNGEERAKGNILERFSAQQFPDLHSELNLSSLELGDSALYFCASSAFDRTGANVLTFGAGSRLTVL.

This clone appeared a single time. The DNA of the CDR3 is TGTGCCAGCAGTTTACGCCTTACAGGGATGAGGACAGAGACCCAGTACTTC. The encoded protein is CASSLRLTGMRTETQYF. The chain joins TRBV27 to TRBJ2-5; D may be TRBD1 (6 bases). Trimming stripped 2 bases from V and 4 bases from J, with 20 bases between. The CDR3 covers 17 residues. Germline V gene lookup returns CDR1 MNHEY and CDR2 SMNVEV (reference sequence).

V is TRBV11-2 and J is TRBJ2-7, with TRBD1 matching 7 bases. Germline V gene lookup returns CDR1 SGHAT and CDR2 FQNNGV. V lost 4 bases to trimming and J lost 2 bases; unmatched junction nucleotides: 8. This CDR3 has 15 amino acids. CDR3 nucleotides: TGTGCCAGCAGCTCAACGACAGGGATTCCCTACGAGCAGTACTTC. It encodes CASSSTTGIPYEQYF.

This chain links TRBV19 with TRBJ2-1; tentatively, D is TRBD1 (5 bases). V lost 3 bases to trimming and J lost 4 bases, with 13 bases between them. This CDR3 spans 15 amino acids. The germline V gene has CDR1 LNHDA and CDR2 SQIVND (reference sequence). In DNA form, the CDR3 reads TGTGCCAGTAGTATTCTCCAGGGCCGGTACAATGAGCAGTTCTTC. Translation gives CASSILQGRYNEQFF.

V is TRBV27 and J is TRBJ1-2, with TRBD1 matching over 9 bases. Germline trimming cut 0 bases from V and 6 bases from J; bases unmatched to any gene: 11. CDR1 is MNHEY, CDR2 SMNVEV, per germline (reference sequence). This CDR3 is 17 amino acids long. This CDR3 reads CASSLSPWTGVRNGYTF. For the CDR3, the DNA is TGTGCCAGCAGTTTATCGCCGTGGACAGGGGTTCGTAATGGCTACACCTTC.

Only one count was recorded for this clone. This chain connects TRBV7-2 to TRBJ1-4; TRBD1 is a possible D gene (6 bases). The CDR3 is made up of 15 amino acids. The V end lost 2 bases, the J end lost 0 bases, and 7 bases lay between the germline ends. Germline-derived CDR1 and CDR2 are SGHTA and FQGNSA. Here the CDR3 DNA reads TGTGCCAGCAGCTTAAGACAGGCAACTAATGAAAAACTGTTTTTT. This encodes CASSLRQATNEKLFF.

The gene calls are TRBV2 and TRBJ1-1; D is uncertain. In germline, CDR1 is SNHLY, CDR2 FYNNEI. V dropped 4 bases and J dropped 4 bases, with 13 bases sitting between them. The CDR3 consists of 14 residues. CDR3 coding DNA: TGTGCCAGCAGTGTGGGAATTCCGGGCACTGAAGCTTTCTTT. It translates to CASSVGIPGTEAFF.

This chain joins TRBV29-1 and TRBJ2-1; the D gene is possibly TRBD2 (6 bases). The V and J ends lost 7 bases and 10 bases respectively, with 20 bases between them. The CDR3 loop spans 13 amino acids. Germline loops: CDR1 SQVTM, CDR2 ANQGSEA. Here the CDR3 DNA reads TGCAGCGCACCCAGCCCGGAGGGCGGGGAGCAGTTCTTC. Translation: CSAPSPEGGEQFF.

This chain uses TRBV19 with TRBJ2-7; 8 positions match TRBD1. This CDR3 is 15 amino acids long. The V gene's germline CDR1 is LNHDA and CDR2 SQIVND (reference sequence). The V and J ends lost 2 bases and 3 bases, in that order; junction bases with no gene match: 6. CDR3 nucleotide sequence: TGTGCCAGTAGTATAAGGGACAGGCCCAACTACGAGCAGTACTTC. As protein: CASSIRDRPNYEQYF.

The genes are TRBV7-9 and TRBJ2-1, with 11 positions matching TRBD2. There are 14 residues in the CDR3. Germline assignment: CDR1 SEHNR and CDR2 FQNEAQ (reference sequence). V lost 2 bases, J lost 9 bases, and 3 bases stayed unmatched. The CDR3 protein is CASSLLAGGGEQFF. In DNA, the CDR3 is TGTGCCAGCAGCTTACTAGCGGGAGGTGGTGAGCAGTTCTTC.

The chain joins TRBV27 to TRBJ1-4; D gene ambiguous. Deletions cut 4 bases from V and 0 bases from J, with 6 bases between. The CDR3 is made up of 14 amino acids. Germline CDR1 MNHEY, CDR2 SMNVEV (reference sequence). The CDR3 is CASSYSATNEKLFF. CDR3 nucleotides: TGTGCCAGCAGTTACAGTGCAACTAATGAAAAACTGTTTTTT.

This clone was recorded once. This chain connects TRBV27 to TRBJ2-2; D is unresolved. V was trimmed by 8 bases and J by 5 bases, leaving 15 bases between them. CDR3 length: 14 amino acids. Germline-derived CDR1 and CDR2 are MNHEY and SMNVEV (reference sequence). CDR3 coding DNA: TGTGCCAGCGGTCAGTCCCCCCGTACCGGGGAGCTGTTTTTT. This translates into CASGQSPRTGELFF.

The CDR3 sequence: CASSLGLADEQYF. The CDR3 DNA reads TGCGCCAGCAGCCTGGGACTAGCGGACGAGCAGTACTTC. The gene calls are TRBV5-1 and TRBJ2-7; 11 bases fit TRBD2. The CDR3 covers 13 residues. The junction had 2 bases not matched to a gene; V was cut back by 4 bases and J by 5 bases. Germline V gives CDR1 SGHRS, CDR2 YFSETQ.

V and J are TRBV5-4 and TRBJ2-7; perhaps D is TRBD1 or TRBD2 (5 bases each). CDR1 SGHNT and CDR2 YYREEE come from the germline V gene (reference sequence). The CDR3 contains 15 residues. V dropped 0 bases and J dropped 3 bases, with 13 bases sitting between them. CDR3 sequence (DNA): TGTGCCAGCAGCTTGGGTGAGGGACCAGTCTACGAGCAGTACTTC. It yields the protein CASSLGEGPVYEQYF.

The rearrangement uses TRBV9 and TRBJ1-1, with TRBD1 matching over 7 bases. Germline CDR1 is SGDLS and CDR2 is YYNGEE. With 1 base clipped from V and 5 bases from J, the junction kept 23 bases outside the gene matches. The CDR3 has 20 amino acids. The CDR3 reads CASSVYFWWVQGVIITEAFF. The CDR3 DNA follows: TGTGCCAGCAGCGTATACTTTTGGTGGGTTCAGGGGGTCATAATAACTGAAGCTTTCTTT.

The CDR3 spells CASSPSGGRNEQFF. In nucleotides, the CDR3 is TGTGCCAGTAGCCCTAGCGGGGGTCGCAATGAGCAGTTCTTC. The chain couples TRBV19 to TRBJ2-1; 10 bases map to TRBD2. Unmatched junction bases numbered 5, after V lost 6 bases and J lost 6 bases. This CDR3 is built from 14 residues. Germline assignment: CDR1 LNHDA and CDR2 SQIVND (reference sequence). Full variable domain (missing parts from reference TRBV19 and TRBJ2-1): DGGITQSPKYLFRKEGQNVTLSCEQNLNHDAMYWYRQDPGQGLRLIYYSQIVNDFQKGDIAEGYSVSREKKESFPLTVTSAQKNPTAFYLCASSPSGGRNEQFFGPGTRLTVL.

The genes are TRBV28 and TRBJ1-2, with D perhaps TRBD1 (5 bases). Germline V gene sequence: CDR1 MDHEN, CDR2 SYDVKM. V dropped 3 bases and J dropped 8 bases, with 13 bases sitting between them. This CDR3 comprises 13 residues. For the CDR3, the DNA is TGTGCCAGCAGTTTTCCTTTCCAGGGAGGCTACACCTTC. It translates to CASSFPFQGGYTF.

The V call is TRBV27, the J call TRBJ2-6; D gene uncertain. This CDR3 has 15 amino acids. Trimming removed 8 bases from V and 0 bases from J, with 11 bases in between. Germline V gene sequence: CDR1 MNHEY, CDR2 SMNVEV (reference sequence). The CDR3 sequence: CASGRQGSGANVLTF. DNA of the CDR3: TGTGCCAGCGGAAGGCAAGGCTCTGGGGCCAACGTCCTGACTTTC.

J is TRBJ2-1 and V is TRBV4-2; D gene unclear. The germline CDR1 and CDR2 sequences are LGHNA and YNFKEQ. CDR3 length equals 14 residues. V was trimmed by 1 base and J by 6 bases, leaving 10 bases between them. CDR3 residues: CASSQVGALNEQFF. The CDR3 DNA follows: TGTGCCAGCAGCCAAGTGGGTGCCCTCAATGAGCAGTTCTTC.